Shown below are 29 T cell receptor beta chains from a single sample sequenced in a study of blood T cell repertoires in COVID-19. Repertoires were generated with immunoSEQ multiplex PCR, while TCRdb's copy carries only in-frame clones and drops some. The sample comprises 200,000 to 250,000 clones, about 87% of which are singletons, and more than 2.5% rests with the top ten. Sequenced sample: PBMCs or T cells enriched from blood (not recorded which). All receptors derive from a woman aged 25 to 39 who had recovered from COVID-19.

The chain links TRBV10-2 to TRBJ2-2; D unresolved. V gave up 2 bases and J gave up 5 bases, with 6 bases separating them. The CDR3 spans 13 residues. CDR1 is WSHSY and CDR2 is SAAADI in the germline V gene. As DNA, the CDR3 is TGCGCCAGCAGTGAGGCTCGGACCGGGGAGCTGTTTTTT. It translates to CASSEARTGELFF.

The genes are TRBV28 and TRBJ1-4; TRBD1 might be the D (5 bases). The V end was cut by 1 base, the J end by 5 bases, with 11 bases between. CDR1 MDHEN and CDR2 SYDVKM come from the germline V gene. The CDR3 has 15 residues. The CDR3 coding sequence is TGTGCCAGCAGTTTATTGCAGGAGGGGAATGAAAAACTGTTTTTT. Amino acid sequence: CASSLLQEGNEKLFF. Supplemented by reference TRBV28 and TRBJ1-4, the full variable domain reads DVKVTQSSRYLVKRTGEKVFLECVQDMDHENMFWYRQDPGLGLRLIYFSYDVKMKEKGDIPEGYSVSREKKERFSLILESASTNQTSMYLCASSLLQEGNEKLFFGSGTQLSVL.

The chain is built from TRBV25-1 and TRBJ1-5; a weak D match, TRBD1 (5 bases). From germline, CDR1 is MGHDK and CDR2 SYGVNS. This CDR3 has 14 amino acids. V dropped 2 bases and J dropped 4 bases, with 9 bases sitting between them. Here the CDR3 reads CASSEGQVNQPQHF. Written as DNA, the CDR3 is TGTGCCAGCAGTGAAGGACAAGTAAATCAGCCCCAGCATTTT.

DNA for the CDR3: TGTGCCAGCAGCCAAACTAGACAGAACACTGAAGCTTTCTTT. It encodes CASSQTRQNTEAFF. The chain uses TRBV4-2 and TRBJ1-1; the D is unclear. Trimming cost V 2 bases and J 1 base, with 8 bases left between them. The CDR3 has 14 residues. CDR1 is LGHNA and CDR2 is YNFKEQ in the germline V gene.

V usage is TRBV6-5 and J usage is TRBJ1-2, with D unclear. The germline gives CDR1 MNHEY, CDR2 SVGAGI. V was pared by 2 bases and J by 1 base, with 11 bases between. The CDR3 spans 15 residues. CDR3 coding DNA: TGTGCCAGCAGTTACGGCGAGGCAATTAACTATGGCTACACCTTC. Protein product: CASSYGEAINYGYTF.

The rearrangement links TRBV7-9 to TRBJ2-3, with D maybe TRBD1 (6 bases). Germline V gene sequence: CDR1 SEHNR, CDR2 FQNEAQ (reference sequence). V was clipped by 5 bases and J by 2 bases, with 11 bases between them. This CDR3 comprises 14 residues. CDR3 coding DNA: TGTGCCAGCAGCGTAACAGGGTCCACAGATACGCAGTATTTT. This codes for CASSVTGSTDTQYF.

The rearrangement uses TRBV7-2 and TRBJ1-2; D may be TRBD1 (5 bases). CDR1 and CDR2 (germline): SGHTA, FQGNSA. V dropped 1 base and J dropped 4 bases, with 10 bases sitting between them. The CDR3 loop spans 14 amino acids. The CDR3 DNA follows: TGTGCCAGCAGCTTAGTGGGGGGACCCTATGGCTACACCTTC. Its protein is CASSLVGGPYGYTF.

This chain connects TRBV27 to TRBJ2-1, with D unresolved. Germline CDR1 reads MNHEY; CDR2 reads SMNVEV (reference sequence). Trimming cost V 5 bases and J 7 bases, with 18 bases left between them. The CDR3 contains 15 residues. In DNA form, the CDR3 reads TGTGCCAGCAGTCATGACCCGGTTGGCGGTAATGAGCAGTTCTTC. It yields the protein CASSHDPVGGNEQFF.

The rearrangement joins TRBV2 to TRBJ1-4; D possibly corresponds to TRBD1 (6 bases). Germline V lookup: CDR1 SNHLY, CDR2 FYNNEI. Trimming took 8 bases from V and 8 from J, leaving 18 bases between them. This CDR3 region has 14 residues. CDR3 nucleotides: TGTGCCAGCTTTCGGGGACACTCGGCAGAAAAACTGTTTTTT. This sequence encodes CASFRGHSAEKLFF.

V is TRBV7-9 and J is TRBJ1-6; D unclear. The CDR3 has 15 residues. The V end was cut by 0 bases, the J end by 5 bases, with 8 bases between. Germline values: CDR1 SEHNR, CDR2 FQNEAQ (reference sequence). DNA for the CDR3: TGTGCCAGCAGCTTAGCGGCGGCAGATAATTCACCCCTCCACTTT. Its protein product is CASSLAAADNSPLHF.

The V gene is TRBV5-8, the J gene TRBJ1-2; D gene unclear. The germline V and J ends were trimmed by 7 bases and 6 bases, with 16 bases remaining between them. The CDR3 contains 13 residues. Looked up from germline, CDR1 is SGHTS and CDR2 is YDEGEE. CDR3 protein: CASGGGVSDGYTF. For the CDR3, the DNA is TGTGCCAGCGGAGGAGGAGTTTCCGATGGCTACACCTTC.

The V and J genes are TRBV5-4 and TRBJ1-2; 7 nucleotides agree with TRBD1. J lost 1 base, V lost 2 bases, and 8 bases had no gene match. This CDR3 contains 16 residues. Germline CDR1 and CDR2: SGHNT and YYREEE (reference sequence). CDR3 sequence reads: CASSFNPDRDNYGYTF. In DNA form, the CDR3 reads TGTGCCAGCAGCTTTAACCCTGACAGGGATAACTATGGCTACACCTTC.

The chain employs TRBV19 and TRBJ1-2; 9 nucleotides line up with TRBD1. The trim removed 8 bases at V and 1 base at J, leaving 11 bases unmatched. Germline V gene lookup returns CDR1 LNHDA and CDR2 SQIVND (reference sequence). CDR3 length equals 16 residues. CDR3 in DNA: TGTGCCAGTGGACAAGGGACAGGGTATCGTAACTATGGCTACACCTTC. The encoded protein is CASGQGTGYRNYGYTF. The full variable domain, with the rest looked up from reference TRBV19 and TRBJ1-2, is DGGITQSPKYLFRKEGQNVTLSCEQNLNHDAMYWYRQDPGQGLRLIYYSQIVNDFQKGDIAEGYSVSREKKESFPLTVTSAQKNPTAFYLCASGQGTGYRNYGYTFGSGTRLTVV.

The chain has TRBV6-5 and TRBJ2-7; 9 bases line up with TRBD1. The CDR3 is 15 residues long. With 6 bases clipped from V and 0 bases from J, the junction kept 6 bases outside the gene matches. Germline V CDR1 and CDR2: MNHEY, SVGAGI. CDR3 residues: CASSHKTGGSYEQYF. The CDR3 nucleotides are TGTGCCAGCAGCCACAAGACAGGGGGCTCCTACGAGCAGTACTTC.

The chain has TRBV20-1 and TRBJ2-5, with D possibly being TRBD2 (7 bases). The germline gives CDR1 DFQATT, CDR2 SNEGSKA (reference sequence). This CDR3 has 13 amino acids. Trimming shortened V by 3 bases and J by 5 bases, and 13 bases separated the two germline ends. In nucleotides, the CDR3 is TGCAGTGCTAGTCGGGGGGCCGCGGAGACCCAGTACTTC. Protein: CSASRGAAETQYF.

The V gene is TRBV19, the J gene TRBJ2-7; the match to TRBD1 covers 7 bases. Per germline, CDR1 LNHDA and CDR2 SQIVND (reference sequence). The CDR3 is made up of 14 amino acids. The V segment lost 4 bases and the J segment 2 bases; nucleotides outside the gene matches: 5. Written as DNA, the CDR3 is TGTGCCAGTAGTACGACAGGGTCCACCTACGAGCAGTACTTC. It encodes CASSTTGSTYEQYF.

This clone was found a few times. This chain joins TRBV4-3 and TRBJ2-2, with 7 bases that match TRBD1. This CDR3 has 16 amino acids. The ends lost 1 base at V and 4 bases at J; junction bases unmatched: 6. In germline, CDR1 is LGHNA, CDR2 YSLEER. Written as DNA, the CDR3 is TGCGCCAGCAGCCAAGGAACAGGGGCGTTCACCGGGGAGCTGTTTTTT. It encodes CASSQGTGAFTGELFF.

The genes are TRBV13 and TRBJ1-4; D not certain. The CDR3 is 14 amino acids. The ends were cut back, 1 base at V and 5 bases at J, with 8 bases in the middle. Germline CDR1 reads PRHDT; CDR2 reads FYEKMQ (reference sequence). The CDR3 nucleotides are TGTGCCAGCAGCTTAGCGAGAGCGAATGAAAAACTGTTTTTT. The encoded protein is CASSLARANEKLFF. Full variable domain (missing parts from reference TRBV13 and TRBJ1-4): AAGVIQSPRHLIKEKRETATLKCYPIPRHDTVYWYQQGPGQDPQFLISFYEKMQSDKGSIPDRFSAQQFSDYHSELNMSSLELGDSALYFCASSLARANEKLFFGSGTQLSVL.

The chain couples TRBV5-4 to TRBJ1-2; TRBD1 agrees at 9 bases. The ends lost 0 bases at V and 0 bases at J; junction bases unmatched: 6. In germline, CDR1 is SGHNT, CDR2 YYREEE (reference sequence). The length of the CDR3 is 17 residues. CDR3: CASSLDGTGRANYGYTF. DNA for the CDR3: TGTGCCAGCAGCTTGGATGGGACAGGGCGAGCTAACTATGGCTACACCTTC. The full variable domain, with the rest looked up from reference TRBV5-4 and TRBJ1-2, is ETGVTQSPTHLIKTRGQQVTLRCSSQSGHNTVSWYQQALGQGPQFIFQYYREEENGRGNFPPRFSGLQFPNYSSELNVNALELDDSALYLCASSLDGTGRANYGYTFGSGTRLTVV.

This chain joins TRBV6-5 and TRBJ1-2; D is unresolved. Germline V gene sequence: CDR1 MNHEY, CDR2 SVGAGI. This CDR3 spans 14 amino acids. Trimming shortened V by 6 bases and J by 4 bases, and 15 bases separated the two germline ends. CDR3 nucleotide sequence: TGTGCCAGCAGCCTTGCGGGTGCGGGCTATGGCTACACCTTC. Its protein is CASSLAGAGYGYTF.

The sample holds one count of this clone. The CDR3 loop reads CAISEGQSSNQPQHF. CDR3 DNA sequence: TGTGCCATCAGTGAGGGACAGAGTAGCAATCAGCCCCAGCATTTT. The chain couples TRBV10-3 to TRBJ1-5; maybe TRBD1 (6 bases). This CDR3 contains 15 residues. Germline V gives CDR1 ENHRY, CDR2 SYGVKD. Trimming took 2 bases from V and 0 from J, leaving 8 bases between them.

The chain uses TRBV29-1 and TRBJ2-6; TRBD1 is a possible D gene (5 bases). V lost 5 bases and J 4 bases, leaving 12 bases between the germline ends. This CDR3 spans 14 amino acids. The germline gives CDR1 SQVTM, CDR2 ANQGSEA. The CDR3 DNA follows: TGCAGCGTTATACAGGTGGTGGGGGCCAACGTCCTGACTTTC. Its protein product is CSVIQVVGANVLTF.

Many counts were recorded for this clone. Other nucleotide sequences from this sample produce the same CDR3. The chain joins TRBV6-5 to TRBJ2-1, with 9 bases lining up with TRBD1. This CDR3 is built from 13 residues. Germline CDR1 reads MNHEY; CDR2 reads SVGAGI. Germline trimming cut 7 bases from V and 7 bases from J; bases unmatched to any gene: 5. The CDR3 reads CASTGTGLNEQFF. CDR3 nucleotides: TGTGCCAGCACCGGGACAGGGTTGAATGAGCAGTTCTTC.

The CDR3 DNA reads TGTGCCAGCAGTGAGCGGCCCCAGGGGGGCTACACCTTC. It yields the protein CASSERPQGGYTF. The chain joins TRBV2 to TRBJ1-2, with D possibly TRBD1 on 6 matching bases. There are 13 residues in the CDR3. Trimming removed 3 bases from V and 8 bases from J, with 13 bases in between. Per germline, CDR1 SNHLY and CDR2 FYNNEI.

CDR3 sequence reads: CASSQAGRANYGYTF. CDR3 DNA: TGTGCCAGCAGCCAAGCTGGCCGTGCTAACTATGGCTACACCTTC. The gene calls are TRBV4-2 and TRBJ1-2, with no clear D. With 1 base removed from V and 0 bases from J, the gap between germline ends came to 9 bases. The CDR3 has 15 residues. Per germline, CDR1 LGHNA and CDR2 YNFKEQ.

The rearrangement uses TRBV6-2 or TRBV6-3 and TRBJ1-1; 9 nucleotides align to TRBD1. The CDR3 is 15 residues long. With 1 base clipped from V and 7 bases from J, the junction kept 7 bases outside the gene matches. Per germline, CDR1 MNHEY and CDR2 SVGEGT. The CDR3 sequence is CASSYLRTGESEAFF. In DNA, the CDR3 is TGTGCCAGCAGTTACTTAAGGACAGGGGAGAGTGAAGCTTTCTTT.

A remark on this clone: The identical CDR3 is also encoded by other nucleotide sequences in the sample. This sequence joins TRBV4-3 and TRBJ1-2, with D possibly TRBD1 on 6 matching bases. Trimming left V 1 base short and J 4 bases short, with 10 bases between. This CDR3 spans 14 amino acids. Germline lookup yields CDR1 LGHNA and CDR2 YSLEER. The CDR3 DNA sequence: TGCGCCAGCAGCCAAGCACAGGGATCCTATGGCTACACCTTC. This encodes CASSQAQGSYGYTF.

The chain joins TRBV7-3 to TRBJ2-3; 9 nucleotides agree with TRBD2. The CDR3 sequence is 15 residues long. The V gene's germline CDR1 is SGHTA and CDR2 FQGTGA. V lost 2 bases, J lost 1 base, and 1 base stayed unmatched. This chain's CDR3 is CASSLSSGGTDTQYF. The CDR3 DNA is TGTGCCAGCAGCTTATCTAGCGGGGGCACAGATACGCAGTATTTT.

The V and J genes are TRBV19 and TRBJ2-7; no clear D. In germline, CDR1 is LNHDA, CDR2 SQIVND (reference sequence). The CDR3 covers 12 residues. V was clipped by 3 bases and J by 3 bases, with 6 bases between them. The CDR3: CASSISGYEQYF. CDR3 coding DNA: TGTGCCAGTAGTATTTCGGGCTACGAGCAGTACTTC.